This note documents a single TCR beta chain sequence. Ten or more counts support this clonotype. Its antigen remains undetermined. No much larger clone exists at a distance of one base, and base qualities are not known. A patient counted as having stable Graves' hyperthyroidism if no progression to ophthalmopathy occurred over 18 months of follow-up. Hyperthyroidism patients were newly diagnosed, had a disease duration of under 2 months, and were aged 18 to 65 years. The study excluded patients with uncontrolled infections, other autoimmune diseases, pregnancy or lactation. Diagnoses were based on clinical symptoms, serum thyroxine and TRAb, thyroid ultrasound and orbital computed tomography. PBMCs were separated from roughly 10 ml of fresh peripheral blood using Ficoll-Paque density gradient centrifugation. Trizol reagent was used to extract total RNA, and RNA quality was then checked on an Agilent 2100 Bioanalyzer.

The TCR beta CDR3 regions were amplified from RNA transcripts. The TCR CDR3 was subjected to a first round of RT-PCR using the HTBI primer set and the Qiagen OneStep RT-PCR kit. The libraries were constructed in a second round of multiplex PCR and then size-selected and purified. Paired-end sequencing of the libraries was performed with 100 bp reads on an Illumina HiSeq2000. In the paper's pipeline: SOAPnuke was used to process the raw data, throwing out any read that contained adapters or uncalled bases, had a mean Phred below 15, or lacked an exact constant-primer or identifier match. High-quality paired reads were merged using COPE v1.2.5, and each unique nucleotide sequence was defined as a clonotype. MiTCR v1.1 was used to align the clonotypes against IMGT TRBV, TRBD and TRBJ reference segments. Only V-J combinations with frequency above 0.0001, covering approximately 99% of repertoires, were analysed. A TCS score was defined as the ratio between F50 (clonal expansion) and ExV (chaos), using BLOSUM62-based TCRdist between CDR3 peptides within each V-J. Welch's t-statistics and random forest reduced around 550 V-J features to 13, which were used in a naive Bayes classifier (R e1071). The raw public reads went through TCRdb reprocessing: fastp at Q25, MiXCR clone calling, in-frame beta chains kept. Each entry merges the rows of one CDR3 protein and shows their most common DNA and genes. None of the V and J calls come from the authors' own analysis; TCRdb made them. For this sample the table gives about 420,000 distinct CDR3 sequences, of which 15% to 19% were detected only once. 7.7% of the sample belongs to the ten largest clones.

This entry is derived from a study of T cells in Graves' hyperthyroidism and ophthalmopathy (dated by TCRdb to 2018 to 2020). Background on the whole study: Peripheral blood samples were taken at the time of initial diagnosis, prior to any treatment. Whether ophthalmopathy could be predicted prospectively was tested in an independent validation cohort made up of fewer than 20 hyperthyroidism patients plus 17 patients who later progressed to ophthalmopathy. TCR V-J signatures able to tell the groups apart were searched for in a discovery cohort of 90 to 100 patients, of whom fewer than 45 had Graves' ophthalmopathy and some 60 had stable Graves' hyperthyroidism. Once sampling was done, hyperthyroidism patients were given methimazole at a starting dose of 30 mg daily, whereas ophthalmopathy patients were given high-dose intravenous methylprednisolone. For training and testing, the 95 to 100 patients in the discovery cohort were randomly divided in a 7:3 ratio. Thyroid tissue and blood T-cell repertoires from six Graves' hyperthyroidism patients were also compared in the study. According to the paper, TCR Vbeta CDR3 sequencing was carried out on 135 peripheral blood samples, which came from around 43 ophthalmopathy, 80 or so hyperthyroidism and roughly 17 progressor patients.

Study-level results and caveats: No statistical method was used to fix the sample size in advance, and group allocation was not hidden from the investigators. In validation, the model predicted progression to ophthalmopathy a median of about 5.9 months before onset, with 65% to 71% sensitivity and roughly 72% specificity. A model built on a 13 V-J signature distinguished ophthalmopathy from stable hyperthyroidism, reaching 85% to 90% sensitivity and about 81% specificity in cross-validation and 80%/75% in testing. Blood samples also contained most of the expanded thyroid clonotypes (frequency above 0.001), which suggests that blood repertoires may reflect thyroid immune responses.

Unmatched junction bases come to 9, with V trimmed by 5 bases and J by 8 bases. CDR1 MGHRA and CDR2 YSYEKL were looked up in the germline V gene. The CDR3 contains 14 residues, cysteine and phenylalanine counted. Only CDR3 DNA remains: 42 bases, in frame from the first base. The receptor was isolated from a woman between 18 and 29 years old with Graves' hyperthyroidism. Rearrangement joined TRBV4-1 to TRBJ1-2, and 9 junction bases match TRBD1. Sequenced material: blood. CDR3 reads: CASSIQGASAGYTF. The DNA sequence is as follows: TGCGCCAGCAGCATACAGGGGGCGTCGGCAGGCTACACCTTC.